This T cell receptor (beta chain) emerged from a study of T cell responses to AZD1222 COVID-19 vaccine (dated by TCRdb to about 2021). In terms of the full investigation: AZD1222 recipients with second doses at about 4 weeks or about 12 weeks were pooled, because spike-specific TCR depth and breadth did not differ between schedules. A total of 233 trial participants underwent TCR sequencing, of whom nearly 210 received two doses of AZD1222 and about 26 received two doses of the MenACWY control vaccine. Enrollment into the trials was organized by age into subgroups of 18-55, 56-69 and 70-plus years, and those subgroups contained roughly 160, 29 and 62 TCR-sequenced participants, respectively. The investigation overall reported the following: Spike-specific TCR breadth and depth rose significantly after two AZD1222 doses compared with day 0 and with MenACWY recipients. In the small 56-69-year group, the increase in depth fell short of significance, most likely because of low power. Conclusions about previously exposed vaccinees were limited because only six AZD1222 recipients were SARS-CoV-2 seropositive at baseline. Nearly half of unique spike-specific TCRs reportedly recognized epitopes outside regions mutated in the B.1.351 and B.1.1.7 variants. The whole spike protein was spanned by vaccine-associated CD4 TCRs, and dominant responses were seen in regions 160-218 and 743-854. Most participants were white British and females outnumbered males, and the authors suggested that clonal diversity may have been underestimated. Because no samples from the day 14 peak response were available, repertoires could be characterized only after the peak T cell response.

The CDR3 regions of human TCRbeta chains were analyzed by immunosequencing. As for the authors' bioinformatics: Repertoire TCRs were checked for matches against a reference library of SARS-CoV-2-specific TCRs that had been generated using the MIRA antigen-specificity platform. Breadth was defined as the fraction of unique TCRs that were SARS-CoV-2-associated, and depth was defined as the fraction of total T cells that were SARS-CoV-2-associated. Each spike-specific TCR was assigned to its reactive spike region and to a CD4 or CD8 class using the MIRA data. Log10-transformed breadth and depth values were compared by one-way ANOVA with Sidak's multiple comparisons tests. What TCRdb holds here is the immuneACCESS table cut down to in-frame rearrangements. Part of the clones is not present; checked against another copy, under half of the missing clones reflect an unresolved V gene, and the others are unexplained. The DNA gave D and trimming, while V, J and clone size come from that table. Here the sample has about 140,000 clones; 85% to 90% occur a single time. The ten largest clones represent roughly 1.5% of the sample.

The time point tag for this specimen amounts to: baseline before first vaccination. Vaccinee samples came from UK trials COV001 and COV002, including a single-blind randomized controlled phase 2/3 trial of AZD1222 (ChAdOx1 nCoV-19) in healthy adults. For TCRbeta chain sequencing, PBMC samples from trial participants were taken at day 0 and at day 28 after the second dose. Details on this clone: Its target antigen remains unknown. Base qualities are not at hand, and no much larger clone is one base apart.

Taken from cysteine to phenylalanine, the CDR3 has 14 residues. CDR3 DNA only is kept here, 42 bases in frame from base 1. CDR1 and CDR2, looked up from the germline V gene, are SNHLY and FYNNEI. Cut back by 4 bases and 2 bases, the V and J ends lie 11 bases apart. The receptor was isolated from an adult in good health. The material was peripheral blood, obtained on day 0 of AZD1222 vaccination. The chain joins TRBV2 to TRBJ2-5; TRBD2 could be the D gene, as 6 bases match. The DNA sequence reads TGTGCCAGCAGTGTTTCGAGCGGGCAAGAGACCCAGTACTTC. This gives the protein CASSVSSGQETQYF.